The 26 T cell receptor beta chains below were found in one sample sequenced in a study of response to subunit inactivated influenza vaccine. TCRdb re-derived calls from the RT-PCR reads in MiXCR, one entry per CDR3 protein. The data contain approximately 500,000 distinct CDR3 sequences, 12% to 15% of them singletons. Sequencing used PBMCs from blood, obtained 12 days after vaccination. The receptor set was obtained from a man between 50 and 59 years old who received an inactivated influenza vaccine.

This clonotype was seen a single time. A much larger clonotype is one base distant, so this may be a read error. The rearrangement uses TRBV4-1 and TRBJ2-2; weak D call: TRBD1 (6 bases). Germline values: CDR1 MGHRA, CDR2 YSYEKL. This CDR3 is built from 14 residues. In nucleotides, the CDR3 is TGCGCCAGCGGCCAATCAGGGGAGACCGGGGAGCTGTTTTTT. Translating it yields CASGQSGETGELFF.

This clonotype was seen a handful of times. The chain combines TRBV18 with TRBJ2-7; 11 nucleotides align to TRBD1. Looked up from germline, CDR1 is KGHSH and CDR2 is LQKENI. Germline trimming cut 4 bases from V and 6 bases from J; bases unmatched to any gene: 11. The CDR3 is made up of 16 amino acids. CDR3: CASSLQRTGTGGEQYF. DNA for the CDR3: TGTGCCAGCTCACTGCAACGAACCGGGACAGGGGGCGAGCAGTACTTC.

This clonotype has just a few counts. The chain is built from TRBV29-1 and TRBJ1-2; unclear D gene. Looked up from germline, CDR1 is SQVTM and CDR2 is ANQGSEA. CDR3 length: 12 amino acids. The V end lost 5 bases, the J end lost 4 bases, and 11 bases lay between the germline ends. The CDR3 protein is CSVFDGGYGYTF. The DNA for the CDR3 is TGCAGCGTTTTTGACGGAGGCTATGGCTACACCTTC.

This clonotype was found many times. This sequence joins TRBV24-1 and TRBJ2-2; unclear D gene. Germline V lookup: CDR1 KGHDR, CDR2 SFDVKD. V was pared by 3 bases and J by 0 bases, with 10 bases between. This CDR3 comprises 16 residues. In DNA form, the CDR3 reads TGTGCCACCAGTGATCGGAGTACAACGAACACCGGGGAGCTGTTTTTT. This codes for CATSDRSTTNTGELFF.

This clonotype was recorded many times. The CDR3 reads CASSQGNPSLGYGYTF. CDR3 coding DNA: TGTGCCAGCAGCCAAGGTAACCCATCCTTGGGCTATGGCTACACCTTC. The J gene is TRBJ1-2, the V gene TRBV3-1, with unresolved D. The CDR3 sequence is 16 residues long. Trimming left V 1 base short and J 4 bases short, with 16 bases between. Germline V gene sequence: CDR1 LGHDT, CDR2 YNNKEL (reference sequence).

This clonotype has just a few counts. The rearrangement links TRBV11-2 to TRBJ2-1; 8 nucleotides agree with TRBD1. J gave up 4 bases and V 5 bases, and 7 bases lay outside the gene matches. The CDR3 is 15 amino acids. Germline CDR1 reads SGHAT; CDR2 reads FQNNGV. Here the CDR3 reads CASSTGQGQYNEQFF. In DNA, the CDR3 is TGTGCCAGCAGCACCGGACAGGGTCAATACAATGAGCAGTTCTTC.

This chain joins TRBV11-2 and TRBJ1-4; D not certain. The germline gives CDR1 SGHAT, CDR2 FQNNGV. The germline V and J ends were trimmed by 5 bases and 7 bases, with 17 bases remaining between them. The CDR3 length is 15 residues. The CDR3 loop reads CASSDPRGLREKLFF. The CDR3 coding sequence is TGTGCCAGCAGCGACCCTCGCGGGCTTCGTGAAAAACTGTTTTTT.

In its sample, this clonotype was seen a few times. The CDR3 region has the DNA TGTGCCACCAGCAGAGATCTCGCGGGAGAAGAGACCCAGTACTTC. Amino acid sequence: CATSRDLAGEETQYF. The chain has TRBV15 and TRBJ2-5, with 7 bases that match TRBD2. CDR1 is LNHNV and CDR2 is YYDKDF in the germline V gene (reference sequence). With 0 bases clipped from V and 3 bases from J, the junction kept 4 bases outside the gene matches. The CDR3 is 15 amino acids.

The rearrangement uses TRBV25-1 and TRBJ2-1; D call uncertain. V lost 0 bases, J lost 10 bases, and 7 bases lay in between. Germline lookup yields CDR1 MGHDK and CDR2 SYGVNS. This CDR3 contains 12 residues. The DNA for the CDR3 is TGTGCCAGCAGTGAATACGGAATAGAGCAGTTCTTC. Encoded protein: CASSEYGIEQFF.

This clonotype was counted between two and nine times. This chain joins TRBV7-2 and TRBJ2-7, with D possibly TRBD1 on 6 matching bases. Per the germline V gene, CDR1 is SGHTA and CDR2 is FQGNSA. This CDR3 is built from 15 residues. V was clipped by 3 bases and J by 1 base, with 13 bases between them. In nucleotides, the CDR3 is TGTGCCAGCAGCTTGCAGGGGTCATCATCCTACGAGCAGTACTTC. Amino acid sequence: CASSLQGSSSYEQYF.

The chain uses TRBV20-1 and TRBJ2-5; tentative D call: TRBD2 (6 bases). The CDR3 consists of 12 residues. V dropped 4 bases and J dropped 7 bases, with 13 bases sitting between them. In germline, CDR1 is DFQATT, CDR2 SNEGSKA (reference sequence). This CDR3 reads CSAIRDSRTQYF. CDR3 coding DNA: TGCAGTGCTATACGGGACTCCAGGACCCAGTACTTC.

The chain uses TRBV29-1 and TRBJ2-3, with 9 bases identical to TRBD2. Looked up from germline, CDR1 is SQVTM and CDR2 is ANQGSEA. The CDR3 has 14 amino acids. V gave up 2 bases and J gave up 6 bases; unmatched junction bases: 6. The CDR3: CSVERGSGSDTQYF. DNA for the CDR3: TGCAGCGTTGAAAGGGGTAGCGGGAGTGATACGCAGTATTTT.

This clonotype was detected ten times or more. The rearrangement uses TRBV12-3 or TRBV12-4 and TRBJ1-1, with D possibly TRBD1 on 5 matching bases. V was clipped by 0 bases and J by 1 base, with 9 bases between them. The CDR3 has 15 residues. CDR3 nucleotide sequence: TGTGCCAGCAGTTTAGCGGGACTGCCGAACACTGAAGCTTTCTTT. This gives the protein CASSLAGLPNTEAFF.

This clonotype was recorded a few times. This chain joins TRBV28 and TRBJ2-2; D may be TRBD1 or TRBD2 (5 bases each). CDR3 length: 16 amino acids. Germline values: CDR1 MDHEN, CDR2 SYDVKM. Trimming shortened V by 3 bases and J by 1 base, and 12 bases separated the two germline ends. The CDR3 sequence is CASSLPGAENTGELFF. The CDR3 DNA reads TGTGCCAGCAGTTTGCCCGGGGCGGAGAACACCGGGGAGCTGTTTTTT.

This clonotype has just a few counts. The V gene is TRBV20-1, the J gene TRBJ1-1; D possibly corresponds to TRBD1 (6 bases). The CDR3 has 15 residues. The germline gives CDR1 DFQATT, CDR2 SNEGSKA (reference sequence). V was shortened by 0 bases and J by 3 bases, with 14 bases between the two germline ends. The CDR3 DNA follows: TGCAGTGCTAGAGATGTCGCAGGGGTGTACACTGAAGCTTTCTTT. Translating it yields CSARDVAGVYTEAFF.

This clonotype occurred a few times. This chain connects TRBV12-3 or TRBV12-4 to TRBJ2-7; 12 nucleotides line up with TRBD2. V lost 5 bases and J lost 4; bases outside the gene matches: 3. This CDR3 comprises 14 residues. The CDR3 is CASSGLAGKYEQYF. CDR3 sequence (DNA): TGTGCCAGCAGTGGACTAGCGGGGAAGTACGAGCAGTACTTC.

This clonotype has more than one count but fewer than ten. The CDR3 DNA reads as TGCAGCGGACGACCCACTGGGGATACGCAGTATTTT. It specifies CSGRPTGDTQYF. The genes are TRBV29-1 and TRBJ2-3; no firm D call. The CDR3 has 12 amino acids. Germline-derived CDR1 and CDR2 are SQVTM and ANQGSEA. The germline V and J ends were trimmed by 7 bases and 6 bases, with 14 bases remaining between them.

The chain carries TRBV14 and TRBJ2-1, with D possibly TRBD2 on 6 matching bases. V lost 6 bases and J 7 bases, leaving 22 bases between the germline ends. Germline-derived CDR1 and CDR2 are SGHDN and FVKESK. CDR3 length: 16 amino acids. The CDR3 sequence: CASRHLVGLGRNEQFF. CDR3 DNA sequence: TGTGCCAGCAGACATCTAGTGGGCCTAGGGAGGAATGAGCAGTTCTTC.

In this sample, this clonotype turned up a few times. The CDR3 DNA sequence: TGTGCCAGTAATGGACGGAGTCCTAATTCACCCCTCCACTTT. Translated, it gives CASNGRSPNSPLHF. The V gene is TRBV21-1, the J gene TRBJ1-6. TRBV21-1 is flagged as a pseudogene. The CDR3 runs to 14 residues.

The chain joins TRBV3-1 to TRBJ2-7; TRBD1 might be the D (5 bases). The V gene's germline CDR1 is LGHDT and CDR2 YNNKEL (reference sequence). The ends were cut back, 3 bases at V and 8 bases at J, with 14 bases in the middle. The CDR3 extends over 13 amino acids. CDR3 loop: CASSHDRRSKQYF. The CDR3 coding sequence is TGTGCCAGCAGCCATGACAGAAGATCCAAGCAGTACTTC.

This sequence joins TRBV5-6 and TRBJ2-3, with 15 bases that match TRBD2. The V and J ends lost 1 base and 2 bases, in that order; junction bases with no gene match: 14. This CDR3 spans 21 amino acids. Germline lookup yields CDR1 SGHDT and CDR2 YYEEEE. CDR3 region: CASSLSLGGTSGRTITDTQYF. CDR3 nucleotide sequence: TGTGCCAGCAGCTTGTCTTTGGGAGGGACTAGCGGGAGGACCATCACAGATACGCAGTATTTT.

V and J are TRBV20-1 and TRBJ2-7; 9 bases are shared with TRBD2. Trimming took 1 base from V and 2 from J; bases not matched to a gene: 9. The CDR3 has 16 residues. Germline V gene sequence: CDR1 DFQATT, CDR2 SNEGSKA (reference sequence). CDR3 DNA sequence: TGCAGTGCTAGAGTAATCGGCGGGGGGGAACCCTACGAGCAGTACTTC. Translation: CSARVIGGGEPYEQYF.

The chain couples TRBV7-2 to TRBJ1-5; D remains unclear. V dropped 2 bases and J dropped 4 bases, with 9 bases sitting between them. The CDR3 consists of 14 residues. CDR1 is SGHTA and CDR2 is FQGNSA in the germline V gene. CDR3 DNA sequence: TGTGCCAGCAGCTTAAATTACCCAAATCAGCCCCAGCATTTT. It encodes CASSLNYPNQPQHF.

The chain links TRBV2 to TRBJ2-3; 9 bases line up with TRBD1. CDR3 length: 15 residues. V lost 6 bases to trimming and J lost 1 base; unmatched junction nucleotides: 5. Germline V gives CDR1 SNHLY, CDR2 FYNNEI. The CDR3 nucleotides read TGTGCCAGCAGCGCCGGGACAGGGCGCACAGATACGCAGTATTTT. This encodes CASSAGTGRTDTQYF. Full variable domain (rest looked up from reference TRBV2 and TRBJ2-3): EPEVTQTPSHQVTQMGQEVILRCVPISNHLYFYWYRQILGQKVEFLVSFYNNEISEKSEIFDDQFSVERPDGSNFTLKIRSTKLEDSAMYFCASSAGTGRTDTQYFGPGTRLTVL.

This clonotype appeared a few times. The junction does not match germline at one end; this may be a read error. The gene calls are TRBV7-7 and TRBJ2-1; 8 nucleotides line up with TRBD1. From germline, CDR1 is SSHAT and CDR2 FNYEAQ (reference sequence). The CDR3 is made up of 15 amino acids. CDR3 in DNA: TGTGCTAGCAGCTCCGGGACAGGAAACCTCAATGAGCAGTTCTTC. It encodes CASSSGTGNLNEQFF.

This CDR3 reads CSVEDPGFEAFF. The CDR3, as DNA: TGCAGCGTTGAAGATCCAGGGTTTGAAGCTTTCTTT. The V and J genes are TRBV29-1 and TRBJ1-1; tentatively, D is TRBD1 (5 bases). The V gene's germline CDR1 is SQVTM and CDR2 ANQGSEA. The CDR3 contains 12 residues. The V gene lost 0 bases and the J gene lost 7 bases, with 9 bases spanning the gap.